This TCR beta chain comes out of a study of technical replicates of blood from a handful of donors. This CDR3 contains 13 residues. The J segment lost 6 bases and the V segment lost 6 bases, leaving 5 bases of the junction unmatched. Germline V gene sequence: CDR1 SNHLY, CDR2 FYNNEI. Sequencing was performed with immunoSEQ multiplex PCR; in TCRdb, only in-frame clones are kept and a portion is missing. The sample lists around 65,000 clones, more than 75% occurring once. The TCR comes from a human donor in good health. Some clones in this sample may be carry-over from other donors' samples. Sequenced: PBMCs. The chain uses TRBV2 and TRBJ2-1; 7 positions match TRBD1. CDR3 region: CASRSSGGNEQFF. The CDR3, as DNA: TGTGCCAGCAGGTCCTCAGGGGGCAATGAGCAGTTCTTC.